This record concerns one TCR beta chain sequence. No more than 2 weeks before study entry, exposed participants had met a case of COVID-19. This sample was taken from a study of blood T cell repertoires in COVID-19. Overall study: Material from acute and convalescent COVID-19 was sourced from the United States, Italy and Spain.

V shed 0 bases and J 11 bases; nucleotides not matched to a gene: 12. In germline, CDR1 is SEHNR, CDR2 FQNEAQ (reference sequence). The CDR3 length is 15 residues. Sequenced by immunoSEQ multiplex PCR; TCRdb stores in-frame clones only, minus some. The sample holds hundreds of thousands of clones; around nine tenths are singletons and the top ten take 2.9%. The chain employs TRBV7-9 and TRBJ1-1, with 7 bases matching TRBD1. The sequenced sample was PBMCs or T cells enriched from blood (not recorded which). This receptor was identified in a woman aged 45-59 years who had been exposed to COVID-19. The CDR3 is CASSLAKGDSQAAFF. The CDR3 DNA sequence: TGTGCCAGCAGCTTAGCGAAGGGGGACAGTCAAGCTGCTTTCTTT.